The 7 T cell receptor beta chains below were found in one sample sequenced in a study of blood T cells in healthy people across ages. The use of a sample-barcoded 5' primer and a J-beta primer mix characterized a second PCR of roughly 6 to 11 cycles. TCRdb reprocessed the 5' RACE reads via MiXCR and lists one record per CDR3 protein. The data hold about a million distinct CDR3 sequences, with less than 45% observed a single time. Sequenced: blood. These receptors all come from a man aged 18-30 years in good health.

This chain links TRBV20-1 with TRBJ1-2; 8 bases align to TRBD1. Germline-derived CDR1 and CDR2 are DFQATT and SNEGSKA (reference sequence). This CDR3 has 14 residues. CDR3 in amino acids: CAKTDRASNYGYTF. The CDR3 DNA is TGCGCTAAAACGGACAGGGCCTCTAACTATGGCTACACCTTC.

This clonotype was seen a handful of times. This sequence joins TRBV27 and TRBJ1-4, with D possibly being TRBD1 (6 bases). The CDR3 covers 14 residues. The ends were cut back, 4 bases at V and 3 bases at J, with 9 bases in the middle. CDR1 MNHEY and CDR2 SMNVEV come from the germline V gene (reference sequence). The CDR3 region has the DNA TGTGCCAGCAGTTCGGGACACCCTAATGAAAAACTGTTTTTT. Translating it yields CASSSGHPNEKLFF. The full variable domain, its missing parts supplied by reference TRBV27 and TRBJ1-4, is EAQVTQNPRYLITVTGKKLTVTCSQNMNHEYMSWYRQDPGLGLRQIYYSMNVEVTDKGDVPEGYKVSRKEKRNFPLILESPSPNQTSLYFCASSSGHPNEKLFFGSGTQLSVL.

With regard to this clonotype: One base away lies a much larger clone, so this may be a sequencing read error. V is TRBV10-3 and J is TRBJ2-7; no firm D call. Trimming took 11 bases from V and 0 from J, leaving 14 bases between them. Germline loops: CDR1 ENHRY, CDR2 SYGVKD. This CDR3 has 13 amino acids. The CDR3 DNA sequence: TGTGCCCCGAAACAGACCGGCTCCTACGAGCAGTACTTC. Protein sequence: CAPKQTGSYEQYF.

V usage is TRBV6-6 and J usage is TRBJ1-2; TRBD1 might be the D (5 bases). The germline V gene encodes CDR1 MNHNY and CDR2 SVGAGI (reference sequence). V lost 6 bases and J 4 bases, leaving 18 bases between the germline ends. The CDR3 contains 15 residues. The CDR3 DNA sequence: TGTGCCAGCAGACGAGGCCCAGGGACGGCCTATGGCTACACCTTC. Amino acid sequence: CASRRGPGTAYGYTF.

With regard to this clonotype: A junction boundary mismatches the germline segment, possibly from a read error. The rearrangement links TRBV12-3 or TRBV12-4 to TRBJ1-5; 9 positions match TRBD1. The CDR3 runs to 14 residues. As DNA, the CDR3 is TGTACCAGCAACCTTGGACAGGGGAATCAGCCCCAGCATTTT. This codes for CTSNLGQGNQPQHF.

The chain uses TRBV7-8 and TRBJ1-2; 9 bases map to TRBD1. The J segment lost 7 bases and the V segment lost 5 bases, leaving 14 bases of the junction unmatched. This CDR3 has 16 residues. CDR1 is SGHVS, CDR2 FQNEAQ, per germline. The CDR3 protein is CASSIGDNRGQSGYTF. The CDR3 coding sequence is TGTGCCAGCAGCATCGGGGATAACAGGGGGCAGTCTGGCTACACCTTC.

The sample holds a few counts of this clonotype. The rearrangement links TRBV12-3 or TRBV12-4 to TRBJ1-5; possibly TRBD1 for D (5 bases). The CDR3 is made up of 16 amino acids. V was shortened by 6 bases and J by 1 base, with 16 bases between the two germline ends. CDR3 DNA: TGTGCCAGCAGCCCCGACAGTTATCGCAGCAATCAGCCCCAGCATTTT. This gives the protein CASSPDSYRSNQPQHF.